Considering frequency, the clone carrying this T cell receptor (beta chain) is medium-sized. As yet, its antigen is unknown. TRB was amplified from approximately 230 ng of peripheral blood genomic DNA per sample. One tube held mixed TRB-A and TRB-B primer pools for touch-down PCR. From the multiplex PCR reads, TCRdb lists one entry per CDR3 protein and no DNA. The sample includes approximately 12,000 distinct CDR3 sequences. The sample belongs to a study of T cell clusters in autoimmune cytopenias. General study findings and limits: Exclusive TRB clusters were 2.5 to 3.5-fold more numerous in healthy donors than in active autoimmune hepatitis.

Another study also made use of these data, one on T cell repertoires in aging, cancer and after chemotherapy. Turning to that study: Clear clonal overlap appeared across healthy donor samples taken over several months to years. In cancer patients, declining TCR diversity with age involved lost richness and lost evenness.

The sequence was obtained from a human donor in good health. The sequenced material came from peripheral blood.

CDR3 loop: CASSLARADTQYF. The chain recombines TRBV11-1 with TRBJ2-3; TCRdb's assignment of TRBD1 cannot be checked, as there is no DNA. Germline V gene data show CDR1 as SGHAT and CDR2 as FQDESV (reference sequence). This CDR3 has 13 amino acids.